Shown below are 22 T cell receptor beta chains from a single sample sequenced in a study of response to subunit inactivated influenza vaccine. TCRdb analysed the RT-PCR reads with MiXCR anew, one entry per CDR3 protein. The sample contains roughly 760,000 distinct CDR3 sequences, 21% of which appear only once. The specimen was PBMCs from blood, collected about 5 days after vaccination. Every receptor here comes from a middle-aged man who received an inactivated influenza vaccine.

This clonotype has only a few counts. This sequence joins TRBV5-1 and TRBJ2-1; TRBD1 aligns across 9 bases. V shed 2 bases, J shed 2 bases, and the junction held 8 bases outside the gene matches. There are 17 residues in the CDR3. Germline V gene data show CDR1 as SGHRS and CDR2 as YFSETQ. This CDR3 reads CASSFGNRGQTYNEQFF. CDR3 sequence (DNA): TGCGCCAGCAGCTTCGGAAACAGGGGGCAGACCTACAATGAGCAGTTCTTC.

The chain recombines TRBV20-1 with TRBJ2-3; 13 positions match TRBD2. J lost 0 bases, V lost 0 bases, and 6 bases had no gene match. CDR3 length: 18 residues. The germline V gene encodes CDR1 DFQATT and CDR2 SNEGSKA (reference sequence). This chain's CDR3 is CSARDWTSGSISTDTQYF. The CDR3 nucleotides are TGCAGTGCTAGAGATTGGACTAGCGGGAGTATTAGCACAGATACGCAGTATTTT.

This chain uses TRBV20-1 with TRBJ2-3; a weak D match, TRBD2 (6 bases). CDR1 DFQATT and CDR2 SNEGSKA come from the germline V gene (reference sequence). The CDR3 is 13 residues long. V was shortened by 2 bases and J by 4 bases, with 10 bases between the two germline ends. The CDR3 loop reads CSARFPGADTQYF. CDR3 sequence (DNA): TGCAGTGCTAGATTCCCGGGGGCAGATACGCAGTATTTT.

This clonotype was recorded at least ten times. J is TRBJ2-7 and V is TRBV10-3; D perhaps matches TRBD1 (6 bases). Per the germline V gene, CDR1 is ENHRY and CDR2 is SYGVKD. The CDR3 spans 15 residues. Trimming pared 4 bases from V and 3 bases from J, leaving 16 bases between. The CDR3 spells CAISVSPRGLYEQYF. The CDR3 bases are TGTGCCATCAGTGTAAGCCCCAGGGGCCTCTACGAGCAGTACTTC.

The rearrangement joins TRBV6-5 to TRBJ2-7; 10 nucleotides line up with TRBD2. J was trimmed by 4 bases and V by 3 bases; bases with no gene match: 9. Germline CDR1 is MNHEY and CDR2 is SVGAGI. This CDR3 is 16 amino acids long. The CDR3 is CASSYQPSGRGYEQYF. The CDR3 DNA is TGTGCCAGCAGTTATCAACCTAGCGGGAGAGGTTACGAGCAGTACTTC.

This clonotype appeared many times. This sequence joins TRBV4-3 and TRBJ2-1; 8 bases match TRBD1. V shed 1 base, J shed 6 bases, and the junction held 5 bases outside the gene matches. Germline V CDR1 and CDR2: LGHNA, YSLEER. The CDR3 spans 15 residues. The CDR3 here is CASSQVWGQANEQFF. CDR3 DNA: TGCGCCAGCAGCCAAGTGTGGGGACAGGCCAATGAGCAGTTCTTC.

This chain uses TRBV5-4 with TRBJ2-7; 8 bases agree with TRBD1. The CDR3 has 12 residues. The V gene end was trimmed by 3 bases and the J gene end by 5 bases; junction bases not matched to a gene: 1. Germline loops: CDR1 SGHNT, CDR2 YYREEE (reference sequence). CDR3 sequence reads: CASSWDRNEQYF. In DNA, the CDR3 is TGTGCCAGCAGCTGGGACAGGAACGAGCAGTACTTC.

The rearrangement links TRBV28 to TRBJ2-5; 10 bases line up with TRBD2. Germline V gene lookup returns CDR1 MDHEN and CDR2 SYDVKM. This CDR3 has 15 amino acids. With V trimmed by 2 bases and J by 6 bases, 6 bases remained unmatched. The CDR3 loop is CASSLRLAGEKTQYF. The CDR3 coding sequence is TGTGCCAGCAGTTTACGACTAGCGGGTGAGAAGACCCAGTACTTC.

CDR3 in DNA: TGTGCCAGCAGCAGAGCACCCAGGGGTTCAGATACGCAGTATTTT. It is translated as CASSRAPRGSDTQYF. The chain has TRBV2 and TRBJ2-3, with a tentative D call TRBD1 (6 bases). Germline V gene data show CDR1 as SNHLY and CDR2 as FYNNEI. V was trimmed by 6 bases and J by 4 bases, leaving 17 bases between them. This CDR3 region has 15 residues.

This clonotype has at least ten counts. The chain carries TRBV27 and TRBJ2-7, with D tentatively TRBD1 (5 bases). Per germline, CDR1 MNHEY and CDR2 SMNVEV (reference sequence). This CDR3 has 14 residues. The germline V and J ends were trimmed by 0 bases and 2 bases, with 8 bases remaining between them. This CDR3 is CASSLSGRAYEQYF. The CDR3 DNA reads TGTGCCAGCAGTTTATCCGGCAGGGCCTACGAGCAGTACTTC.

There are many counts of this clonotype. The CDR3 loop reads CAWNLDYEQYF. Written as DNA, the CDR3 is TGTGCCTGGAACCTAGACTACGAGCAGTACTTC. This chain connects TRBV30 to TRBJ2-7, with D hard to call. The V gene's germline CDR1 is GTSNPN and CDR2 SVGIG (reference sequence). With 4 bases removed from V and 3 bases from J, the gap between germline ends came to 7 bases. CDR3 length equals 11 residues.

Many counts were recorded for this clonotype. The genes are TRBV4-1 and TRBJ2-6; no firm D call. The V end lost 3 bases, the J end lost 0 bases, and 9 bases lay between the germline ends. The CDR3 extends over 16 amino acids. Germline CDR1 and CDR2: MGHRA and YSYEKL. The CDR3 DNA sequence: TGCGCCAGCAGCCAGAGCACAAACTCTGGGGCCAACGTCCTGACTTTC. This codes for CASSQSTNSGANVLTF.

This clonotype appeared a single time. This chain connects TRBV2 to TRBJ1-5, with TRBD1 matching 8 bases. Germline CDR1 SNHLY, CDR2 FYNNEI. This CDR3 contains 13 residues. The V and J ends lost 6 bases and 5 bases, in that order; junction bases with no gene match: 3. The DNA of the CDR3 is TGTGCCAGCAGGGACAGGGCTTATCAGCCCCAGCATTTT. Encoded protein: CASRDRAYQPQHF. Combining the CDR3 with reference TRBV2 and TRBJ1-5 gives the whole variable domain EPEVTQTPSHQVTQMGQEVILRCVPISNHLYFYWYRQILGQKVEFLVSFYNNEISEKSEIFDDQFSVERPDGSNFTLKIRSTKLEDSAMYFCASRDRAYQPQHFGDGTRLSIL.

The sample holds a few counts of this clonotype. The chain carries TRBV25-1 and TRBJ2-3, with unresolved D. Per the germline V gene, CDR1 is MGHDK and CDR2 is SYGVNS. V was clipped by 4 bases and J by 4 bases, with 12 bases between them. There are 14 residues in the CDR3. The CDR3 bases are TGTGCCAGCAGTGCGAGACCTTTCTCAGATACGCAGTATTTT. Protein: CASSARPFSDTQYF.

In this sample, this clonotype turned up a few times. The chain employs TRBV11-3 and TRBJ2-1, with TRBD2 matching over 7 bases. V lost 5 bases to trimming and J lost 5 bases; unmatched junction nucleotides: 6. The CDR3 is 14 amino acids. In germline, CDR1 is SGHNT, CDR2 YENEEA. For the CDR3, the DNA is TGTGCCAGCAGCCCCGGGGGGAAACACAATGAGCAGTTCTTC. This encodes CASSPGGKHNEQFF. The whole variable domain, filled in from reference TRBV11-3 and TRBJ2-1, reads EAGVVQSPRYKIIEKKQPVAFWCNPISGHNTLYWYLQNLGQGPELLIRYENEEAVDDSQLPKDRFSAERLKGVDSTLKIQPAELGDSAVYLCASSPGGKHNEQFFGPGTRLTVL.

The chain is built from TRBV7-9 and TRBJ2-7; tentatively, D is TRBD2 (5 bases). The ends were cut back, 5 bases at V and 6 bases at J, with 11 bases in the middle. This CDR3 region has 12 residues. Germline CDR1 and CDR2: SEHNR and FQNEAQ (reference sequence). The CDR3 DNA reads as TGTGCCAGCAGCCCGCTAGCTTTCGAGCAGTACTTC. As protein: CASSPLAFEQYF.

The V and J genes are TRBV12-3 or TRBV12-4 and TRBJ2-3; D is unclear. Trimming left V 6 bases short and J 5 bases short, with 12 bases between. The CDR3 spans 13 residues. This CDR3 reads CASSAMAIDTQYF. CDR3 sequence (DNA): TGTGCCAGCAGCGCGATGGCTATAGATACGCAGTATTTT.

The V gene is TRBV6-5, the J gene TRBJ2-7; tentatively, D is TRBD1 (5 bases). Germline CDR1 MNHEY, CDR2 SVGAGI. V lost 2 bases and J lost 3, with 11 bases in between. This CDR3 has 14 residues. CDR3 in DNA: TGTGCCAGCAGTTACGTACAGGCAGACTACGAGCAGTACTTC. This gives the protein CASSYVQADYEQYF.

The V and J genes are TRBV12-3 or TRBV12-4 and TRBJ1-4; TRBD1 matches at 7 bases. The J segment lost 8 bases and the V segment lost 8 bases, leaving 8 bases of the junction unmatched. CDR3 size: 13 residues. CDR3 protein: CASQGQKGEKLFF. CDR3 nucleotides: TGTGCCAGCCAGGGACAGAAGGGGGAAAAACTGTTTTTT.

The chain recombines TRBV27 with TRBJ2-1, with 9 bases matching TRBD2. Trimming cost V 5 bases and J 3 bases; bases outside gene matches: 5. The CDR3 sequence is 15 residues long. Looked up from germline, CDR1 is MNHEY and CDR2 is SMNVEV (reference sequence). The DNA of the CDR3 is TGTGCCAGCAGTGCGACTAGCGGATACTACAATGAGCAGTTCTTC. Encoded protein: CASSATSGYYNEQFF.

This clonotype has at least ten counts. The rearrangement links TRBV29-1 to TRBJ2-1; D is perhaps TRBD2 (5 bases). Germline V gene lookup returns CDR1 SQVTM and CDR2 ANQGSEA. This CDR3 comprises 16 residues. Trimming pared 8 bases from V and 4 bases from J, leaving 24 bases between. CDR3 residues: CSSPGVGVGLYNEQFF. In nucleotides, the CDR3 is TGCAGCTCTCCCGGGGTGGGCGTTGGGTTATACAATGAGCAGTTCTTC.

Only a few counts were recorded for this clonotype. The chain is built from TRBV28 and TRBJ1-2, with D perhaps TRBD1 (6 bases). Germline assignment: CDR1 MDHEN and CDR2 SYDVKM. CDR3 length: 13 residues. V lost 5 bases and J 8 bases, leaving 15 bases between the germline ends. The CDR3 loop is CASSRGGERGYTF. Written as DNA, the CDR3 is TGTGCCAGCAGTCGGGGGGGCGAACGGGGCTACACCTTC.